This record looks at one T cell receptor (beta chain) sequence and its context. Antigen: not known. The data are from a study of CD8+CD57+ T cells in acquired aplastic anemia. Study-wide context: DNA recovered from sorted CD4+ and CD8+ cells had a mean of about 3 ug. Average CD4+ read depth in healthy donors was around 11 million reads. Study-wide results and caveats: In CD8+ cells, Simpson's diversity showed no significant difference between patients and controls. The study identified roughly 31 CD8+ CDR3 sequences shared by patients and controls.

The TCR beta profiling, which covered VDJ combination and CDR3 sequence, was carried out using genomic DNA as the template. TCRdb called the reads again in MiXCR, with one record for every CDR3 protein. The sample contains roughly 200,000 distinct CDR3 sequences, approximately 60% of which appear only once. Trimming took 5 bases from V and 5 from J, leaving 34 bases between them. The CDR3 has 21 residues. CDR1 is MGHRA and CDR2 is YSYEKL in the germline V gene. Sequencing was carried out using sorted CD4+, CD8+, or CD8+CD57+ T cells (not recorded which) from PBMCs. The clonotype comes from a human donor in good health. J is TRBJ2-1 and V is TRBV4-1; either TRBD1 or TRBD2 may supply D (7 bases each). The CDR3 region is CASSSMITGVLGGIDHNEQFF. The CDR3 bases are TGCGCCAGCAGCTCCATGATTACAGGGGTCTTGGGGGGGATAGACCACAATGAGCAGTTCTTC.